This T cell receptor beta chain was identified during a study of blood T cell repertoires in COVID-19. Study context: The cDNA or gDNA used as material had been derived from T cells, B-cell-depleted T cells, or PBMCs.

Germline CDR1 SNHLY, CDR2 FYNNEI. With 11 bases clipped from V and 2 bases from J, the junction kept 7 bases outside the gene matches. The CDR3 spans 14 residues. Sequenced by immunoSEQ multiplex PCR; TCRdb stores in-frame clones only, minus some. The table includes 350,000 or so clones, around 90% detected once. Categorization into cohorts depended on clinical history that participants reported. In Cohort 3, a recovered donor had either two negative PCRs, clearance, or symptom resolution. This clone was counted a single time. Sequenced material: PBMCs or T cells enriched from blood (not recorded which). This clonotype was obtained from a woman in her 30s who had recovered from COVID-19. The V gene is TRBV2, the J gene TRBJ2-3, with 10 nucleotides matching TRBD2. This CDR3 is CAGKSGRATDTQYF. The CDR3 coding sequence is TGTGCCGGAAAGAGCGGGAGGGCCACAGATACGCAGTATTTT. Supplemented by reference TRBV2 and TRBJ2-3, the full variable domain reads EPEVTQTPSHQVTQMGQEVILRCVPISNHLYFYWYRQILGQKVEFLVSFYNNEISEKSEIFDDQFSVERPDGSNFTLKIRSTKLEDSAMYFCAGKSGRATDTQYFGPGTRLTVL.